Reported below is one T cell receptor beta chain. Its cognate antigen is unknown. This sample stems from a study of T cell responses to AZD1222 COVID-19 vaccine. Study findings and constraints: A mostly white British donor set with more females was recruited, and clonal diversity was possibly underestimated. Of the AZD1222 recipients, only 5 to 7 were seropositive at baseline. The study reported that nearly half of spike-specific TCRs target unmutated variant regions.

Repertoires were generated with immunoSEQ multiplex PCR, while TCRdb's copy carries only in-frame clones and drops some. The table shows 130,000 to 150,000 clones, with 85% to 95% occurring only once. V lost 9 bases and J lost 3, with 9 bases in between. This CDR3 is built from 12 residues. Germline V lookup: CDR1 ENHRY, CDR2 SYGVKD. The chain links TRBV10-3 to TRBJ1-5, with D possibly TRBD1 on 6 matching bases. Sequenced material: peripheral blood, taken after recovery from COVID-19. The sequence was obtained from an adult who had recovered from COVID-19. This CDR3 is CAIGQPNQPQHF. CDR3 sequence (DNA): TGTGCCATAGGACAGCCCAATCAGCCCCAGCATTTT.